Shown below are 11 T cell receptor beta chains from a single sample sequenced in a study of cytomegalovirus exposure and HLA in healthy donors. PCR used 60 Vbeta primers and 13 Jbeta primers. Profiling relied on immunoSEQ multiplex PCR, and the TCRdb table lists in-frame clones only, not all of them. The table records 130,000 to 150,000 clones, around 75% of them present only once. Specimen: PBMCs. The receptor set was obtained from a man aged 60-69 years in good health and CMV-seronegative.

The V gene is TRBV7-9, the J gene TRBJ1-2; 8 positions agree with TRBD1. The germline V gene encodes CDR1 SEHNR and CDR2 FQNEAQ (reference sequence). V lost 0 bases, J lost 6 bases, and 9 bases stayed unmatched. The CDR3 runs to 16 residues. The CDR3 region is CASSLALAGGANGYTF. Written as DNA, the CDR3 is TGTGCCAGCAGCTTAGCGCTGGCAGGGGGCGCAAATGGCTACACCTTC.

The chain carries TRBV5-4 and TRBJ2-1, with D perhaps matching TRBD2 (6 bases). CDR1 and CDR2 (germline): SGHNT, YYREEE (reference sequence). Deletions cut 1 base from V and 6 bases from J, with 8 bases between. The CDR3 loop spans 13 amino acids. Written as DNA, the CDR3 is TGTGCCAGCAGCTTGACTAGCTTCAATGAGCAGTTCTTC. Translating it yields CASSLTSFNEQFF.

CDR3 sequence (DNA): TGCGCCAGCAGCTCGGGACTAGCGGTTCTGGGAAATGAGCAGTTCTTC. Protein: CASSSGLAVLGNEQFF. The V gene is TRBV5-1, the J gene TRBJ2-1; 11 positions agree with TRBD2. CDR1 and CDR2 from the germline V gene are SGHRS and YFSETQ. Trimming removed 3 bases from V and 7 bases from J; junction bases left unmatched: 9. This CDR3 spans 16 amino acids.

The chain recombines TRBV7-2 with TRBJ1-5; possibly TRBD1 for D (6 bases). The germline gives CDR1 SGHTA, CDR2 FQGNSA. The CDR3 runs 14 residues. Trimming removed 1 base from V and 4 bases from J, with 8 bases in between. This CDR3 reads CASSLDGQNQPQHF. In nucleotides, the CDR3 is TGTGCCAGCAGCTTAGACGGACAGAATCAGCCCCAGCATTTT.

The J gene is TRBJ1-1, the V gene TRBV9; D is ambiguous. V was clipped by 4 bases and J by 1 base, with 14 bases between them. The germline CDR1 and CDR2 sequences are SGDLS and YYNGEE. This CDR3 comprises 15 residues. CDR3 DNA sequence: TGTGCCAGCAGCCCCTCACCAGGCTCGAACACTGAAGCTTTCTTT. Its protein is CASSPSPGSNTEAFF.

The CDR3 spells CASSLAGVFNEQFF. DNA for the CDR3: TGTGCCAGCAGCCTAGCGGGAGTGTTCAATGAGCAGTTCTTC. The chain employs TRBV25-1 and TRBJ2-1, with 10 bases that match TRBD2. J was trimmed by 6 bases and V by 6 bases; bases with no gene match: 5. The CDR3 sequence is 14 residues long. Germline V CDR1 and CDR2: MGHDK, SYGVNS.

The chain is built from TRBV9 and TRBJ1-2; D uncertain. Trimming shortened V by 0 bases and J by 2 bases, and 8 bases separated the two germline ends. This CDR3 is 14 amino acids long. CDR1 and CDR2 (germline): SGDLS, YYNGEE. This CDR3 is CASSVVDGNYGYTF. CDR3 DNA: TGTGCCAGCAGCGTAGTAGACGGGAACTATGGCTACACCTTC.

This clone was seen a few times. The rearrangement links TRBV30 to TRBJ1-5, with TRBD1 matching 8 bases. After removal of 5 bases from V and 1 base from J, the junction contained 1 base not matched to a gene. The CDR3 sequence is 13 residues long. Germline-derived CDR1 and CDR2 are GTSNPN and SVGIG (reference sequence). The CDR3 spells CAWQGASNQPQHF. The DNA of the CDR3 is TGTGCCTGGCAGGGGGCGAGCAATCAGCCCCAGCATTTT.

The V call is TRBV6-5, the J call TRBJ2-5, with D perhaps TRBD2 (5 bases). The CDR3 is 11 amino acids. With 4 bases removed from V and 5 bases from J, the gap between germline ends came to 5 bases. Germline CDR1 reads MNHEY; CDR2 reads SVGAGI. CDR3 DNA: TGTGCCAGCAGTTCGGGGGAGACCCAGTACTTC. It codes for CASSSGETQYF.

The chain employs TRBV19 and TRBJ2-2, with TRBD2 matching 11 bases. This CDR3 comprises 14 residues. Germline V gives CDR1 LNHDA, CDR2 SQIVND (reference sequence). The CDR3 protein is CATLAGVVTGELFF. Here the CDR3 DNA reads TGTGCGACACTAGCGGGAGTTGTCACCGGGGAGCTGTTTTTT. Supplemented by reference TRBV19 and TRBJ2-2, the full variable domain reads DGGITQSPKYLFRKEGQNVTLSCEQNLNHDAMYWYRQDPGQGLRLIYYSQIVNDFQKGDIAEGYSVSREKKESFPLTVTSAQKNPTAFYLCATLAGVVTGELFFGEGSRLTVL.

This clone was observed a few times. V gene TRBV5-1 combines with J gene TRBJ2-5, with D perhaps TRBD2 (6 bases). The ends were cut back, 4 bases at V and 2 bases at J, with 15 bases in the middle. The CDR3 consists of 15 residues. Germline V gene lookup returns CDR1 SGHRS and CDR2 YFSETQ. The CDR3 loop reads CASSHEPGTQETQYF. The CDR3 region has the DNA TGCGCCAGCAGCCATGAACCCGGGACTCAAGAGACCCAGTACTTC.